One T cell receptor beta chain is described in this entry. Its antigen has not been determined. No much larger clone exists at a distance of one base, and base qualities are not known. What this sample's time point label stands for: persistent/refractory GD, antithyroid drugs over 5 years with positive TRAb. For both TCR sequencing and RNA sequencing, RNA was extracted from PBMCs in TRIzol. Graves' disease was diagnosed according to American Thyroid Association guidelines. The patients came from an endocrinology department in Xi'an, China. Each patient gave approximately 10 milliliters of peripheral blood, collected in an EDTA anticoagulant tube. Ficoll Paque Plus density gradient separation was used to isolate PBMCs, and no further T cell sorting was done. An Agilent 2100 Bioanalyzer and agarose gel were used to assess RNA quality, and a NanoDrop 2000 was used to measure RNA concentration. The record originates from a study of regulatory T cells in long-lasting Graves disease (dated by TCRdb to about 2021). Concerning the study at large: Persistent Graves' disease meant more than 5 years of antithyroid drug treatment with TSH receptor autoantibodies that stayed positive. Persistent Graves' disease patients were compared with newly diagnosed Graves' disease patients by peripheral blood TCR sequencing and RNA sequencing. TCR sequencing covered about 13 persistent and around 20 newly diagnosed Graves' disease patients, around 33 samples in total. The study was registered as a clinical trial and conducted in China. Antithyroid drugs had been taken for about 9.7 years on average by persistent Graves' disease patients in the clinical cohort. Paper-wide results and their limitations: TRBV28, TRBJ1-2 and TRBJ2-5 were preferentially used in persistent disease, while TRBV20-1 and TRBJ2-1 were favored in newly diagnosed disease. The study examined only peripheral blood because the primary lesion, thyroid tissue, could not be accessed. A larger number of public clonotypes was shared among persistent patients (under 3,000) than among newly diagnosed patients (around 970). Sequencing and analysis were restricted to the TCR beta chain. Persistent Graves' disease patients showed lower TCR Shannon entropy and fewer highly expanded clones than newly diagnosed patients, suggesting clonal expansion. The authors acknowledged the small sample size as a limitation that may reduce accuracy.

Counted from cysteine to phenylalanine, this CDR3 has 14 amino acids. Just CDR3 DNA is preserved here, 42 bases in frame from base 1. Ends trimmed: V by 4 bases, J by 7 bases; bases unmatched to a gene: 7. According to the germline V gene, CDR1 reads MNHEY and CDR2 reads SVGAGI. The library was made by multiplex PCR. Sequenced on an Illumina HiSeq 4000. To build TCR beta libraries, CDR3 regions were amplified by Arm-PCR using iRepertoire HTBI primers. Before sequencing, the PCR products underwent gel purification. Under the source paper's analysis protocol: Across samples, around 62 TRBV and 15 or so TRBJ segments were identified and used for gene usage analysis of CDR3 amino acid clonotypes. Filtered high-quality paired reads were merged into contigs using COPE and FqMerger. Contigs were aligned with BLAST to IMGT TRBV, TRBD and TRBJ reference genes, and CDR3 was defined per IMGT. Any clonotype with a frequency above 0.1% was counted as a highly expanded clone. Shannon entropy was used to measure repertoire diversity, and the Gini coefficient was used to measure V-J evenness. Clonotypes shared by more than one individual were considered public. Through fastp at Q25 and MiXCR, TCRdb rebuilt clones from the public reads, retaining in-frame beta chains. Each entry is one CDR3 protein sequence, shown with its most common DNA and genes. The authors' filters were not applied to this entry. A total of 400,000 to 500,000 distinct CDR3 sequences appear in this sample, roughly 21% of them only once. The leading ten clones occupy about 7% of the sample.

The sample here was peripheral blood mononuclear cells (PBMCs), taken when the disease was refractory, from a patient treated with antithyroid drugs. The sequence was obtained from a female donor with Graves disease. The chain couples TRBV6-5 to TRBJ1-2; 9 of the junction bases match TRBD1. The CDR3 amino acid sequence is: CASSSAGTGTGYTF. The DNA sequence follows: TGTGCCAGCAGTTCCGCCGGGACAGGGACTGGCTACACCTTC.